Described below is a single T cell receptor beta chain sequence and its context. The antigen this receptor binds is unknown. An end of the junction does not agree with germline; a read error may underlie this. Including the terminal cysteine and phenylalanine, the CDR3 comprises 16 residues. Only CDR3 DNA remains: 48 bases, in frame from the first base. Sequences GTSNPN (CDR1) and SVGIG (CDR2) are obtained from the germline V gene (reference sequence). The data belong to a study of blood T cells in healthy people across ages (dated by TCRdb to between 2014 and 2016). For the wider study: Template switching captured roughly one uniquely barcoded TCR beta cDNA molecule per two T cells in model experiments. To track age-related changes in TCR beta repertoire diversity, the study relied on deep sequencing normalized with unique cDNA molecular identifiers. Four age groups were formed from the donors: young (average about 17 years), middle-aged (just under 40), aged (62) and long-lived (around 82). The study analyzed two additional independent replicas of 1 million unique cDNA reads from the same blood draw for two donors, one aged 18 to 30 and one aged 80 or older.

Broader findings and caveats from the paper: Because profiling used bulk unsorted PBMCs, naive and antigen-experienced compartments could not be compared conclusively. Because the CMV infection status of the donors was unknown, age-related changes in expanded clonotypes may potentially have been confounded. The percentage of naive T cells measured by flow cytometry correlated strongly with observed TCR beta diversity. Total diversity estimates from one million sequenced T cells were considered lower bounds and underestimates. The long-lived group showed more naive CD4+ T cells, fewer expanded clones and increased TCR diversity than the aged group, suggesting age selection. As age increased, observed TCR beta diversity per million T cells dropped in a roughly linear way, and a significant reduction was already evident by age 40.

The donors were 40 or so Caucasian individuals from Russia, aged roughly 6 to 100 years, who were systemically healthy. Around 9.8 milliliters of peripheral blood were collected from each donor into EDTA-treated Vacutainer tubes. Ficoll-Paque density-gradient centrifugation was used to isolate PBMCs, with at least 7 million per sample. Total RNA was extracted from PBMCs with Trizol reagent, with at least 5.5 micrograms obtained per sample. The percentages of naive CD45RAhigh/CD27high T cells were determined by flow cytometry on a PBMC aliquot from every donor. The protocol used for the library was 5' RACE. Sequencing was carried out with an Illumina HiSeq 2500. A second about 7 to 11 cycle PCR used a sample-barcoded 5' primer and a J-beta primer mix. A unique molecular identifier was introduced onto each TCR beta cDNA molecule by a template-switch 5' adaptor carrying 12 random nucleotides. Each sample yielded at least 2.5 million CDR3-containing paired-end reads. All of the RNA was converted into first-strand cDNA using the Mint cDNA synthesis kit, with a TRBC-specific oligonucleotide serving as the primer. After uracil-DNA glycosylase treatment, a first 18-cycle PCR used universal primers M1SS and BC2_uni_R on all cDNA. Per the source publication's procedure: For normalization, 1 million high-quality reads were randomly selected from each sample, with every read carrying a distinct molecular identifier. Instead of being binned into consensus sequences, reads that shared molecular identifiers were thrown out. MiTCR, run with a Q25 quality threshold and the strictest error-elimination algorithm, handled CDR3 identification, clonotype clustering and error correction. A nonparametric unseen species model using Euler transformation provided a lower-bound estimate of total TCR beta diversity. TCRdb's own reprocessing of the public reads used fastp at Q25 and MiXCR and kept productive beta chains. Rows merge per CDR3 protein into single entries with the most common DNA and genes. The authors' filters were not applied to this entry. The sample table lists around 520,000 distinct CDR3 sequences, about 29% of them with a count of one. Over 3.5% of the sample comes from the top ten.

Separately, the same data were catalogued under a study of T cells of mothers and their children. Taken from the second paper: Donors were nine systemically healthy Caucasian individuals: three mothers and their six children. cDNA synthesis consumed the entire amount of extracted RNA, loaded at 1.5 ug RNA in each 15 ul reaction. In the second PCR, the M1S primer introduced both the sample barcodes and 2-4 random nucleotides. Over 8 million TCR beta CDR3 reads were obtained for each mother, and millions of reads were obtained for each child. Thymic selection shapes the output of TCR recombination in a similar way in related and unrelated pairs, and inherited differences have a minor effect. Related mother-child pairs always showed normalized repertoire overlap that was slightly higher than in unrelated mother-child pairs, though the difference was never significant. No persistent microchimeric T cell clones were found, with a detection sensitivity of approximately 100 clones per million clonotypes. Deep NGS was used in the study to compare the TCR beta repertoires of mothers and children and to look for features that separate related mother-child pairs from unrelated individuals. Mothers averaged roughly 40 +/- 4 years of age and children averaged approximately 12 +/- 4 years. After adapter ligation with NEBNext reagents, the libraries were sequenced on Illumina HiSeq 2000 with 100+100 nt paired-end reads. To avoid cross-contamination, the mother libraries and the child libraries were prepared a month apart and sequenced in separate runs. For each donor, somewhere between roughly 500,000 and 2,100,000 distinct TCR beta clonotypes were identified. Naive TCR beta clonotypes were estimated from low-frequency clonotypes matched to each donor's FACS-determined naive share, without sorting.

The source material was blood. This receptor was taken from a boy between 2 and 15 years old in good health. Rearrangement joined TRBV30 to TRBJ2-4; the D gene assignment is ambiguous. The nucleotide sequence is given as TGTGCCTGGAGTGAGCCTAGATCTATAGCCAAAAACATTCACTACTTC. This yields the protein CAWSEPRSIAKNIHYF.